This passage covers 31 T cell receptor beta chains from one sample sequenced in a study of regulatory T cells in long-lasting Graves disease (dated by TCRdb to 2020 to 2022). Libraries were built with multiplex PCR. Sequenced using an Illumina HiSeq 4000. CDR3 regions were amplified by Arm-PCR with iRepertoire HTBI primers to construct TCR beta libraries. TCRdb reprocessing: public reads trimmed at Q25 with fastp, clones called with MiXCR, in-frame beta chains kept. For every CDR3 protein sequence, its rows merge into one entry that carries the most common genes and DNA. The sample contains 400,000 to 500,000 distinct CDR3 sequences, under 15% of them found a single time. The biggest ten clones account for approximately 15% of the sample. This specimen's time point label, per the study, means: newly diagnosed GD, antithyroid drugs for less than 3 months. For both TCR sequencing and RNA sequencing, RNA was extracted from PBMCs in TRIzol.

These data also formed part of another study, on T cells in Graves' hyperthyroidism and ophthalmopathy.

The sequencing used peripheral blood mononuclear cells (PBMCs), collected at new diagnosis, from a patient treated with antithyroid drugs. Receptor source: a woman in her 30s with Graves disease. Donor details come from another sample of the same person, matched by shared clones.

This clonotype showed up just a few times. The chain combines TRBV20-1 with TRBJ1-2; 7 nucleotides line up with TRBD1. The CDR3 runs to 13 residues. Losses at the gene ends were 6 bases for V and 7 bases for J; bases not matched to a gene: 11. Germline values: CDR1 DFQATT, CDR2 SNEGSKA (reference sequence). In DNA form, the CDR3 reads TGCAGTGCCAGGGGGGTCCCTTTCAGTGGCTACACCTTC. The encoded protein is CSARGVPFSGYTF.

This clonotype was observed at least ten times. The rearrangement uses TRBV24-1 and TRBJ2-5; no firm D call. Trimming left V 4 bases short and J 3 bases short, with 11 bases between. This CDR3 has 14 residues. The germline V gene has CDR1 KGHDR and CDR2 SFDVKD. The CDR3 loop reads CATSETGPKETQYF. The CDR3, as DNA: TGTGCCACCAGTGAAACGGGCCCAAAAGAGACCCAGTACTTC.

At least ten counts were recorded for this clonotype. The CDR3 here is CASSLRGGGGTEAFF. The CDR3 nucleotides read TGTGCCAGCAGCTTAAGAGGAGGGGGGGGCACTGAAGCTTTCTTT. This chain connects TRBV7-6 to TRBJ1-1; tentatively, D is TRBD1 (6 bases). CDR1 is SGHVS and CDR2 is FNYEAQ in the germline V gene. Trimming left V 2 bases short and J 4 bases short, with 14 bases between. The CDR3 length is 15 residues.

J is TRBJ1-4 and V is TRBV2, with 10 bases fitting TRBD1. The junction had 5 bases not matched to a gene; V was cut back by 6 bases and J by 7 bases. Germline CDR1 is SNHLY and CDR2 is FYNNEI. There are 14 residues in the CDR3. CDR3 sequence: CASSRDRGTEKLFF. The CDR3 DNA sequence: TGTGCCAGCAGCAGGGACAGGGGCACTGAAAAACTGTTTTTT.

This clonotype appeared many times. This chain connects TRBV30 to TRBJ1-2; no firm D call. In germline, CDR1 is GTSNPN, CDR2 SVGIG (reference sequence). The V and J ends lost 1 base and 4 bases respectively, with 10 bases between them. The CDR3 consists of 13 residues. CDR3 residues: CAWSAGPIYGYTF. The DNA of the CDR3 is TGTGCCTGGAGTGCTGGACCGATCTATGGCTACACCTTC.

This clonotype was counted many times. The rearrangement uses TRBV20-1 and TRBJ1-5; 11 bases are shared with TRBD1. The trim removed 4 bases at V and 5 bases at J, leaving 7 bases unmatched. The CDR3 extends over 15 amino acids. The germline gives CDR1 DFQATT, CDR2 SNEGSKA (reference sequence). The CDR3 reads CSATPRDRGDQPQHF. In DNA, the CDR3 is TGCAGTGCTACCCCCCGGGACAGGGGGGATCAGCCCCAGCATTTT.

At least ten counts were recorded for this clonotype. V is TRBV6-2 or TRBV6-3 and J is TRBJ2-5, with 10 bases matching TRBD2. The trim removed 5 bases at V and 4 bases at J, leaving 10 bases unmatched. This CDR3 comprises 16 residues. Germline V CDR1 and CDR2: MNHEY, SVGEGT. In DNA form, the CDR3 reads TGTGCCAGCAGTCGTGAAAGCGGGAGGGCCACAGAGACCCAGTACTTC. This encodes CASSRESGRATETQYF.

This clonotype was seen at least ten times. The chain employs TRBV30 and TRBJ1-1; D uncertain. With 0 bases removed from V and 1 base from J, the gap between germline ends came to 9 bases. Looked up from germline, CDR1 is GTSNPN and CDR2 is SVGIG (reference sequence). The CDR3 totals 14 residues. The CDR3 DNA reads TGTGCCTGGAGTGTACGAGGGAGGAACACTGAAGCTTTCTTT. It is translated as CAWSVRGRNTEAFF. The full variable domain, completed using reference TRBV30 and TRBJ1-1, is SQTIHQWPATLVQPVGSPLSLECTVEGTSNPNLYWYRQAAGRGLQLLFYSVGIGQISSEVPQNLSASRPQDRQFILSSKKLLLSDSGFYLCAWSVRGRNTEAFFGQGTRLTVV.

This chain uses TRBV5-4 with TRBJ1-2; D might be TRBD1 (6 bases). V dropped 2 bases and J dropped 6 bases, with 11 bases sitting between them. Germline-derived CDR1 and CDR2 are SGHNT and YYREEE (reference sequence). The CDR3 consists of 13 residues. As DNA, the CDR3 is TGTGCCAGCAGCTTAGGGGGGATCGATGGCTACACCTTC. Amino acids: CASSLGGIDGYTF. Drawing the rest from reference TRBV5-4 and TRBJ1-2, the complete variable domain is ETGVTQSPTHLIKTRGQQVTLRCSSQSGHNTVSWYQQALGQGPQFIFQYYREEENGRGNFPPRFSGLQFPNYSSELNVNALELDDSALYLCASSLGGIDGYTFGSGTRLTVV.

This clonotype was recorded a few times. The chain employs TRBV7-9 and TRBJ1-1, with 8 bases that match TRBD1. This CDR3 has 15 amino acids. V gave up 4 bases and J gave up 1 base; unmatched junction bases: 5. Germline V gives CDR1 SEHNR, CDR2 FQNEAQ (reference sequence). The CDR3 sequence is CASSSSDRANTEAFF. CDR3 bases: TGTGCCAGCAGCTCTTCGGACAGGGCGAACACTGAAGCTTTCTTT.

This clonotype was recorded many times. V is TRBV5-5 and J is TRBJ2-3; maybe TRBD2 (5 bases). CDR3 length: 17 amino acids. V lost 4 bases to trimming and J lost 2 bases, with 20 bases between them. CDR1 is SGHKS and CDR2 is YYEKEE in the germline V gene (reference sequence). CDR3 region: CASSPNRGGSFTDTQYF. CDR3 DNA: TGTGCCAGCAGCCCCAATCGTGGCGGGTCCTTCACAGATACGCAGTATTTT.

This clonotype was recorded many times. The rearrangement links TRBV12-3 or TRBV12-4 to TRBJ2-7; TRBD2 aligns across 11 bases. The trim removed 5 bases at V and 4 bases at J, leaving 7 bases unmatched. The CDR3 runs 15 residues. The CDR3 nucleotides read TGTGCCAGCAGTCCCCGAGCTAGCGGGAGGTACGAGCAGTACTTC. It yields the protein CASSPRASGRYEQYF.

This clonotype was seen many times. This chain joins TRBV7-3 and TRBJ2-3, with D possibly TRBD2 on 5 matching bases. This CDR3 spans 16 amino acids. From germline, CDR1 is SGHTA and CDR2 FQGTGA. V lost 5 bases and J lost 4, with 19 bases in between. The CDR3 coding sequence is TGTGCCAGCAGCCCCCGACCCGGGGAAGTTCCAGATACGCAGTATTTT. Translated: CASSPRPGEVPDTQYF. The whole variable domain, filled in from reference TRBV7-3 and TRBJ2-3, reads GAGVSQTPSNKVTEKGKYVELRCDPISGHTALYWYRQSLGQGPEFLIYFQGTGAADDSGLPNDRFFAVRPEGSVSTLKIQRTERGDSAVYLCASSPRPGEVPDTQYFGPGTRLTVL.

This clonotype has at least ten counts. The chain carries TRBV7-9 and TRBJ2-3; D gene uncertain. From germline, CDR1 is SEHNR and CDR2 FQNEAQ (reference sequence). This CDR3 has 12 residues. Trimming removed 5 bases at V and 2 bases at J, with 5 bases between. CDR3 in amino acids: CASSPDTDTQYF. CDR3 in DNA: TGTGCCAGCAGCCCAGACACAGATACGCAGTATTTT.

A note on this clonotype: A read error is the likely source, as a far larger clone sits one nucleotide away. V is TRBV27 and J is TRBJ2-3; no firm D call. Per the germline V gene, CDR1 is MNHEY and CDR2 is SMNVEV (reference sequence). The CDR3 length is 16 residues. The V end lost 5 bases, the J end lost 0 bases, and 15 bases lay between the germline ends. CDR3 protein: CASSPLPGLSTDTQYF. The CDR3 bases are TGTGCCAGCAGTCCCCTACCGGGCCTAAGCACAGATACGCAGTATTTT.

The chain combines TRBV13 with TRBJ2-1; D unclear. The CDR3 has 15 residues. Germline CDR1 reads PRHDT; CDR2 reads FYEKMQ (reference sequence). Trimming left V 5 bases short and J 10 bases short, with 21 bases between. The CDR3 DNA is TGTGCCAGCAGCCACTCCTTTTCTGAGCCTCCGGAGCAGTTCTTC. Translating gives CASSHSFSEPPEQFF.

This chain connects TRBV4-1 to TRBJ2-3; D tentatively reads TRBD1 or TRBD2 (5 bases each). CDR3 length: 18 amino acids. The germline CDR1 and CDR2 sequences are MGHRA and YSYEKL. V gave up 4 bases and J gave up 3 bases, with 23 bases separating them. CDR3: CASSPHPPGPGLTDTQYF. In nucleotides, the CDR3 is TGCGCCAGCAGCCCTCACCCACCGGGGCCCGGACTTACAGATACGCAGTATTTT.

This clonotype has more than one count but fewer than ten. The CDR3 DNA follows: TGTGCCAGCAGCGTAGGAAGGGGTGAGCAGTACTTC. Its translation is CASSVGRGEQYF. The V gene is TRBV9, the J gene TRBJ2-7, with D tentatively TRBD1 (5 bases). The CDR3 length is 12 residues. Germline CDR1 reads SGDLS; CDR2 reads YYNGEE. The V end lost 0 bases, the J end lost 7 bases, and 8 bases lay between the germline ends. The full variable domain, completed using reference TRBV9 and TRBJ2-7, is DSGVTQTPKHLITATGQRVTLRCSPRSGDLSVYWYQQSLDQGLQFLIQYYNGEERAKGNILERFSAQQFPDLHSELNLSSLELGDSALYFCASSVGRGEQYFGPGTRLTVT.

The chain joins TRBV19 to TRBJ1-2; D might be TRBD1 (5 bases). CDR3 length: 13 amino acids. V was trimmed by 3 bases and J by 6 bases, leaving 11 bases between them. Germline V gives CDR1 LNHDA, CDR2 SQIVND (reference sequence). The DNA for the CDR3 is TGTGCCAGTAGTATCGGGGCAGGAGATGGCTACACCTTC. It is translated as CASSIGAGDGYTF. The complete variable domain, with remaining parts taken from reference TRBV19 and TRBJ1-2, reads DGGITQSPKYLFRKEGQNVTLSCEQNLNHDAMYWYRQDPGQGLRLIYYSQIVNDFQKGDIAEGYSVSREKKESFPLTVTSAQKNPTAFYLCASSIGAGDGYTFGSGTRLTVV.

This clonotype was found many times. J is TRBJ2-7 and V is TRBV7-9; 7 bases are a match to TRBD2. CDR3 size: 15 residues. After removal of 5 bases from V and 2 bases from J, the junction contained 9 bases not matched to a gene. Germline lookup yields CDR1 SEHNR and CDR2 FQNEAQ (reference sequence). CDR3: CASSMTSIMAYEQYF. CDR3 in DNA: TGTGCCAGCAGCATGACTAGCATAATGGCCTACGAGCAGTACTTC.

This clonotype was counted at least ten times. This chain joins TRBV3-1 and TRBJ2-3, with D possibly being TRBD1 (6 bases). Germline CDR1 and CDR2: LGHDT and YNNKEL (reference sequence). This CDR3 spans 15 amino acids. V lost 4 bases and J 2 bases, leaving 13 bases between the germline ends. This CDR3 reads CASSPGQIYTDTQYF. For the CDR3, the DNA is TGTGCCAGCAGCCCAGGACAGATCTACACAGATACGCAGTATTTT.

This chain connects TRBV4-1 to TRBJ2-7; TRBD2 might be the D (6 bases). The CDR3 consists of 15 residues. CDR1 MGHRA and CDR2 YSYEKL come from the germline V gene. V dropped 0 bases and J dropped 3 bases, with 12 bases sitting between them. The CDR3 here is CASSQDVSSVYEQYF. CDR3 bases: TGCGCCAGCAGCCAAGACGTTTCTAGCGTCTACGAGCAGTACTTC.

At least ten counts were recorded for this clonotype. V usage is TRBV9 and J usage is TRBJ2-7, with a weak D call TRBD1 (5 bases). The V gene lost 0 bases and the J gene lost 0 bases, with 10 bases spanning the gap. Germline CDR1 reads SGDLS; CDR2 reads YYNGEE. The CDR3 extends over 15 amino acids. For the CDR3, the DNA is TGTGCCAGCAGCGTAGCCCCGACAGACTCCTACGAGCAGTACTTC. It codes for CASSVAPTDSYEQYF.

The sample holds a few counts of this clonotype. This rearrangement joins TRBV24-1 to TRBJ1-4, with unresolved D. V lost 2 bases to trimming and J lost 8 bases, with 8 bases between them. The CDR3 loop spans 13 amino acids. CDR1 and CDR2 from the germline V gene are KGHDR and SFDVKD. CDR3 amino acids: CATSDSSGEKLFF. CDR3 nucleotides: TGTGCCACCAGTGATTCTTCCGGAGAAAAACTGTTTTTT.

In this sample, this clonotype turned up a few times. The chain is built from TRBV19 and TRBJ2-2; possibly TRBD2 for D (6 bases). CDR1 and CDR2 from the germline V gene are LNHDA and SQIVND (reference sequence). Trimming cost V 4 bases and J 6 bases, with 9 bases left between them. The CDR3 is made up of 13 amino acids. The CDR3 here is CASSTSSAGELFF. The CDR3, as DNA: TGTGCCAGTAGTACCTCTAGCGCCGGGGAGCTGTTTTTT. The whole variable domain, remainder taken from reference TRBV19 and TRBJ2-2, is DGGITQSPKYLFRKEGQNVTLSCEQNLNHDAMYWYRQDPGQGLRLIYYSQIVNDFQKGDIAEGYSVSREKKESFPLTVTSAQKNPTAFYLCASSTSSAGELFFGEGSRLTVL.

J is TRBJ2-7 and V is TRBV30; D not resolved. Deletions cut 7 bases from V and 0 bases from J, with 10 bases between. The CDR3 is made up of 12 amino acids. Germline V lookup: CDR1 GTSNPN, CDR2 SVGIG (reference sequence). This chain's CDR3 is CASTRDSYEQYF. CDR3 nucleotide sequence: TGTGCCTCAACTCGCGACTCCTACGAGCAGTACTTC.

This clonotype has a handful of counts. Given the absence of the conserved phenylalanine or tryptophan at the CDR3 end, a read error is likely. The chain employs TRBV29-1 and TRBJ1-1; unclear D gene. The germline V and J ends were trimmed by 8 bases and 7 bases, with 17 bases remaining between them. This CDR3 contains 12 residues. The germline CDR1 and CDR2 sequences are SQVTM and ANQGSEA. DNA of the CDR3: TGCAGCCCCGCTCTTCTAAGGAATGAAGCTTTCCTT. Translation: CSPALLRNEAFL.

This clonotype was counted many times. In DNA, the CDR3 is TGCGCCAGCAGCTTGGAAGGCCTCACAGATACGCAGTATTTT. It translates to CASSLEGLTDTQYF. V is TRBV5-1 and J is TRBJ2-3; D gene uncertain. Germline CDR1 and CDR2: SGHRS and YFSETQ. Between the trimmed V and J ends, which lost 0 bases and 2 bases, there was a span of 7 bases. CDR3 length equals 14 residues.

This chain connects TRBV14 to TRBJ2-2; D possibly corresponds to TRBD1 (6 bases). This CDR3 region has 15 residues. From germline, CDR1 is SGHDN and CDR2 FVKESK. V lost 3 bases, J lost 3 bases, and 11 bases lay in between. Here the CDR3 reads CASSQGQYHTGELFF. For the CDR3, the DNA is TGTGCCAGCAGCCAGGGACAATACCACACCGGGGAGCTGTTTTTT. The full variable domain, its missing parts supplied by reference TRBV14 and TRBJ2-2, is EAGVTQFPSHSVIEKGQTVTLRCDPISGHDNLYWYRRVMGKEIKFLLHFVKESKQDESGMPNNRFLAERTGGTYSTLKVQPAELEDSGVYFCASSQGQYHTGELFFGEGSRLTVL.

This clonotype was observed many times. The chain links TRBV30 to TRBJ1-2, with D unresolved. The length of the CDR3 is 11 residues. Germline values: CDR1 GTSNPN, CDR2 SVGIG (reference sequence). Deletions cut 0 bases from V and 13 bases from J, with 12 bases between. The CDR3 sequence: CAWSVIGFPTF. The DNA for the CDR3 is TGTGCCTGGAGTGTAATAGGATTTCCCACCTTC.

The sample holds a few counts of this clonotype. The rearrangement joins TRBV24-1 to TRBJ2-7; D gene unclear. Trimming stripped 3 bases from V and 0 bases from J, with 8 bases between. Germline CDR1 is KGHDR and CDR2 is SFDVKD. The CDR3 length is 14 residues. The CDR3 DNA reads as TGTGCCACCAGTGATCCCAGGAGCTCCTACGAGCAGTACTTC. It is translated as CATSDPRSSYEQYF.